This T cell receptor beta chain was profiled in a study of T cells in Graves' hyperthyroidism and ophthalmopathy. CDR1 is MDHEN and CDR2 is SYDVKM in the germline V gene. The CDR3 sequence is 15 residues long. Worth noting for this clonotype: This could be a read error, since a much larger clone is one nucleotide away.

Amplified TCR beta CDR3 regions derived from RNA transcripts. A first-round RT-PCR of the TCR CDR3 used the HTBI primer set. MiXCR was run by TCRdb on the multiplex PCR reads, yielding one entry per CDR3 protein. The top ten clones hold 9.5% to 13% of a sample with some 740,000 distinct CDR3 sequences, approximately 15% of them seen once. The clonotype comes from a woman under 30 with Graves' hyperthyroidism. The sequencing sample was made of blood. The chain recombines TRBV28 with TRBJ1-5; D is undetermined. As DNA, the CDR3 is TGTGCCAGCAGTTTACTGGGGTATAGCAATCAGCCCCTGCATTTT. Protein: CASSLLGYSNQPLHF.